This T cell receptor beta chain comes out of a study of a mutant IDH1 vaccine in newly diagnosed glioma (dated by TCRdb to 2020 to 2023). Looking at the study overall: Eight vaccinations were administered to patients in weeks 1, 3, 5, 7, 11, 15, 19 and 23, corresponding to visits V03 through V10. In the chemotherapy-containing groups, vaccination started alongside temozolomide cycles, whereas in patients who had radiotherapy alone it started 4-6 weeks after radiotherapy. The approximately 29 treated patients were 62.5% male and around 38% female, with a mean age of about 43 years. Prior to enrollment, standard therapy consisting of radiotherapy alone, temozolomide alone, or radiochemotherapy with temozolomide had been administered to patients, with the combination being received by most patients. Peripheral blood was collected at six visits: V03 (baseline), V05, V07, V10, V12 and V13. For exploratory analyses, longitudinal TCRB deep sequencing was carried out in roughly 23 treated patients wherever samples were available.

Only a few counts were recorded for this clone. No antigen is known for it. No base quality information exists; no much larger clone differs at one position. The method was the immunoSEQ multiplex PCR assay. The hsTCRB Kit was used according to the manufacturer's protocol to amplify rearranged TCR beta chain sequences. Sequencing of TCRB libraries was carried out on an Illumina MiSeq. The original pipeline was this. Demultiplexing, trimming and gene mapping were performed with the kit vendor's proprietary platform. This is the immuneACCESS table as TCRdb keeps it, with only in-frame sequences that have V and J called. A part of the clones is gone; compared with another copy, unresolved V genes explain less than half, and the rest is unexplained. Clone size and the V and J calls come from that table; the DNA yielded D and trimming. Counted in this sample were some 33,000 clones; about 56% of them appeared once. The ten most abundant clones make up about 11% of the sample.

Reading from cysteine to phenylalanine, the CDR3 counts 13 amino acids. The retained sequence is limited to the CDR3, 39 bases, with the frame set at the first base. The germline V gene (reference sequence) yields GTSNPN for CDR1 and SVGIG for CDR2. The trim is 1 base for V and 10 bases for J, with a gap of 14 bases between the germline ends. What the study reported, not specific to this receptor: According to the authors, sample limitations meant that analyses of patient blood samples could not be reproduced. Immune responses induced by the vaccine were seen in roughly 92% of patients across multiple MHC alleles. Changes in the top peripheral T cell clonotypes picked up by TCRB sequencing did not appear to be linked to pseudoprogression. Availability determined which PBMC samples were chosen for TCRB deep sequencing.

The intended sense of this specimen's time point label: week 5, during vaccination. A 20-mer mutant IDH1 peptide at 300 micrograms in Montanide made up each vaccine dose, which was injected subcutaneously together with topical imiquimod. The donors had newly diagnosed IDH1-mutant astrocytomas of WHO grade 3 or 4 that showed loss of nuclear ATRX. The samples were drawn from NOA16, a multicentre, single-arm, open-label phase I trial in Germany that tested a mutant IDH1 peptide vaccine in humans for the first time. Genomic DNA for TCRB sequencing was extracted from EDTA blood using the DNeasy Blood and Tissue Kit.

The rearranged chain carries TRBV30 and TRBJ1-5; a confident D gene designation cannot be given. The clonotype was recovered from a woman between 18 and 29 years old with glioma. Source: PBMCs, taken from a glioma patient whose treatment included an IDH1 peptide vaccine. Here the CDR3 is given as CAWSDGLAGPQHF. The nucleotide sequence reads as follows: TGTGCCTGGAGTGATGGGCTAGCAGGACCCCAGCATTTT.